The 31 T cell receptor beta chains listed next were all sequenced from one sample in a study of T cells after yellow fever vaccination. TCRdb passed the 5' RACE reads through MiXCR, listing each CDR3 protein once. The profile shows 250,000 or so distinct CDR3 sequences, less than 9% of them singletons. The sequencing here drew on CD4+ T cells sorted from PBMCs, taken 15 days after the yellow fever booster vaccination. The source is a man younger than 45 who received the YFV17D yellow fever vaccine.

CDR3 in DNA: TGCGCCAGCAGCTGGGGACTAGCGGGGGATTCGCAGTATTTT. It encodes CASSWGLAGDSQYF. This chain links TRBV5-1 with TRBJ2-3; 14 bases agree with TRBD2. The germline CDR1 and CDR2 sequences are SGHRS and YFSETQ. The CDR3 sequence is 14 residues long. J lost 10 bases, V lost 3 bases, and 4 bases had no gene match.

This clonotype was detected ten times or more. V is TRBV5-1 and J is TRBJ2-7; 7 bases are a match to TRBD2. The junction had 9 bases not matched to a gene; V was cut back by 0 bases and J by 0 bases. This CDR3 contains 17 residues. CDR1 and CDR2 from the germline V gene are SGHRS and YFSETQ. CDR3 bases: TGCGCCAGCAGCTTGGGTCTTGGGAGGGAAGTCTCCTACGAGCAGTACTTC. This encodes CASSLGLGREVSYEQYF.

This clonotype was counted a few times. The chain combines TRBV6-5 with TRBJ2-7, with 12 bases matching TRBD2. J lost 5 bases, V lost 4 bases, and 3 bases had no gene match. Germline values: CDR1 MNHEY, CDR2 SVGAGI. This CDR3 is 14 amino acids long. CDR3 in DNA: TGTGCCAGCAGTTTCGGGACTAGCGGGCACGAGCAGTACTTC. The encoded protein is CASSFGTSGHEQYF.

The sample holds many counts of this clonotype. This rearrangement joins TRBV12-3 or TRBV12-4 to TRBJ2-7; 7 bases map to TRBD1. The CDR3 is 15 residues long. V gave up 6 bases and J gave up 3 bases; unmatched junction bases: 11. The CDR3, as DNA: TGTGCCAGCAGCCTAAGGACAGGTAATCTCTACGAGCAGTACTTC. Amino acids: CASSLRTGNLYEQYF.

This clonotype was observed at least ten times. The chain employs TRBV5-1 and TRBJ2-1; D not certain. Trimming cost V 4 bases and J 5 bases, with 13 bases left between them. The CDR3 spans 14 residues. In germline, CDR1 is SGHRS, CDR2 YFSETQ. The CDR3 bases are TGCGCCAGCAGCACGGAGTTTACGGACAATGAGCAGTTCTTC. This gives the protein CASSTEFTDNEQFF.

This clonotype was seen a handful of times. CDR3 nucleotides: TGTGCCAGCAAGGCCGCAGGGTTCCCGTCCGGATACAATGAGCAGTTCTTC. It codes for CASKAAGFPSGYNEQFF. The genes are TRBV28 and TRBJ2-1; D may be TRBD1 (5 bases). In germline, CDR1 is MDHEN, CDR2 SYDVKM. The CDR3 length is 17 residues. Trimming left V 7 bases short and J 4 bases short, with 23 bases between.

In its sample, this clonotype was seen many times. The genes are TRBV7-9 and TRBJ2-1; unclear D gene. Germline CDR1 SEHNR, CDR2 FQNEAQ (reference sequence). Trimming pared 0 bases from V and 6 bases from J, leaving 9 bases between. The CDR3 loop spans 14 amino acids. For the CDR3, the DNA is TGTGCCAGCAGCTTAGCGTCTAACTTCAATGAGCAGTTCTTC. Its protein product is CASSLASNFNEQFF.

This clonotype was seen repeatedly, ten times or more. CDR3 nucleotides: TGCAGTGCTAGTACCAGGGCCCTCTACGAGCAGTACTTC. This translates into CSASTRALYEQYF. The chain couples TRBV20-1 to TRBJ2-7, with a weak D call TRBD1 (5 bases). CDR1 DFQATT and CDR2 SNEGSKA come from the germline V gene (reference sequence). The V end was cut by 3 bases, the J end by 3 bases, with 12 bases between. The CDR3 has 13 residues.

This rearrangement joins TRBV20-1 to TRBJ2-1, with 7 nucleotides matching TRBD2. J was trimmed by 7 bases and V by 6 bases; bases with no gene match: 12. Germline CDR1 reads DFQATT; CDR2 reads SNEGSKA (reference sequence). The CDR3 has 14 residues. The CDR3 sequence: CSAAPGRAGNEQFF. The CDR3 coding sequence is TGCAGTGCCGCCCCAGGGAGGGCGGGAAATGAGCAGTTCTTC.

This chain links TRBV12-3 or TRBV12-4 with TRBJ2-5; maybe TRBD2 (5 bases). V dropped 6 bases and J dropped 9 bases, with 17 bases sitting between them. The CDR3 consists of 13 residues. CDR3 DNA sequence: TGTGCCAGCAGGCCCTCGGGGTTGGCGGCCCAGTACTTC. Protein product: CASRPSGLAAQYF.

The chain links TRBV20-1 to TRBJ1-1, with D perhaps matching TRBD1 (5 bases). The CDR3 extends over 13 amino acids. Germline V gene lookup returns CDR1 DFQATT and CDR2 SNEGSKA (reference sequence). Trimming removed 3 bases at V and 1 base at J, with 9 bases between. CDR3 protein: CSASKQANTEAFF. Written as DNA, the CDR3 is TGCAGTGCTAGCAAACAGGCGAACACTGAAGCTTTCTTT.

This clonotype was observed a handful of times. This chain joins TRBV29-1 and TRBJ2-3, with D maybe TRBD1 (6 bases). The CDR3 totals 14 residues. V lost 6 bases to trimming and J lost 2 bases, with 15 bases between them. CDR1 SQVTM and CDR2 ANQGSEA come from the germline V gene. The CDR3 is CSVGGQIYTDTQYF. CDR3 nucleotide sequence: TGCAGCGTGGGCGGACAGATTTACACAGATACGCAGTATTTT.

This clonotype was recorded many times. V is TRBV6-2 or TRBV6-3 and J is TRBJ1-5; no clear D. This CDR3 comprises 17 residues. CDR1 and CDR2 from the germline V gene are MNHEY and SVGEGT. Between the trimmed V and J ends, which lost 5 bases and 0 bases, there was a span of 17 bases. The CDR3, as DNA: TGTGCCAGCAGTCCCCGTCAGGCCAAGGATAGCAATCAGCCCCAGCATTTT. It encodes CASSPRQAKDSNQPQHF.

The chain joins TRBV6-1 to TRBJ2-5; D may be TRBD2 (5 bases). V lost 0 bases to trimming and J lost 5 bases, with 10 bases between them. The germline gives CDR1 MNHNS, CDR2 SASEGT. The CDR3 covers 14 residues. The CDR3 DNA reads as TGTGCCAGCAGTGAAGCGTCGGGGATTGAGACCCAGTACTTC. Protein sequence: CASSEASGIETQYF.

J is TRBJ1-5 and V is TRBV6-2 or TRBV6-3; the match to TRBD1 covers 7 bases. This CDR3 has 14 amino acids. The J segment lost 7 bases and the V segment lost 8 bases, leaving 11 bases of the junction unmatched. Germline assignment: CDR1 MNHEY and CDR2 SVGEGT. The CDR3 spells CASEDRDRIQPQHF. The CDR3 nucleotides are TGTGCCAGCGAAGACAGGGATCGGATCCAGCCCCAGCATTTT.

This clonotype appeared a few times. This chain's CDR3 is CASRGYAEQFF. The CDR3 region has the DNA TGTGCCAGCAGGGGATATGCTGAGCAGTTCTTC. This sequence joins TRBV6-5 and TRBJ2-1, with unresolved D. The germline V gene has CDR1 MNHEY and CDR2 SVGAGI. The CDR3 loop spans 11 amino acids. The germline V and J ends were trimmed by 6 bases and 9 bases, with 9 bases remaining between them.

This clonotype was found many times. The V call is TRBV4-3, the J call TRBJ2-2, with a weak D call TRBD1 (6 bases). V was shortened by 0 bases and J by 2 bases, with 16 bases between the two germline ends. There are 18 residues in the CDR3. CDR1 is LGHNA and CDR2 is YSLEER in the germline V gene. CDR3 DNA sequence: TGCGCCAGCAGCCAAGATCAAAGACAGGCCCTTAACACCGGGGAGCTGTTTTTT. Amino acids: CASSQDQRQALNTGELFF.

This rearrangement joins TRBV18 to TRBJ2-1; 9 bases match TRBD2. This CDR3 has 16 residues. The V and J ends lost 2 bases and 4 bases, in that order; junction bases with no gene match: 6. Germline V gives CDR1 KGHSH, CDR2 LQKENI. The CDR3 DNA follows: TGTGCCAGCTCACCAATAGCGGGAGCATTGTACAATGAGCAGTTCTTC. Translating gives CASSPIAGALYNEQFF.

This clonotype was observed a few times. A junction end diverges from the germline sequence, so it may reflect a read error. The chain has TRBV20-1 and TRBJ2-2; unclear D gene. The CDR3 runs 15 residues. Germline V lookup: CDR1 DFQATT, CDR2 SNEGSKA (reference sequence). The CDR3 loop is CSARGRPANSGELFF. The CDR3 DNA is TGCAGTGCAAGAGGCCGTCCCGCAAACTCCGGGGAGCTGTTTTTT.

This clonotype was observed many times. The J gene is TRBJ2-2, the V gene TRBV10-1, with TRBD1 matching 11 bases. V lost 5 bases to trimming and J lost 4 bases; unmatched junction nucleotides: 3. The CDR3 contains 15 residues. In germline, CDR1 is WNHNN, CDR2 SYGVQD (reference sequence). The CDR3 sequence: CASSTGTGGTGELFF. DNA of the CDR3: TGCGCCAGCAGTACCGGGACAGGGGGCACCGGGGAGCTGTTTTTT.

This chain uses TRBV7-2 with TRBJ1-5; D uncertain. The CDR3 runs to 13 residues. Trimming pared 3 bases from V and 3 bases from J, leaving 6 bases between. The germline CDR1 and CDR2 sequences are SGHTA and FQGNSA. CDR3 coding DNA: TGTGCCAGCAGCTTGAGTACCAATCAGCCCCAGCATTTT. Translated, it gives CASSLSTNQPQHF. The complete variable domain, with remaining parts taken from reference TRBV7-2 and TRBJ1-5, reads GAGVSQSPSNKVTEKGKDVELRCDPISGHTALYWYRQSLGQGLEFLIYFQGNSAPDKSGLPSDRFSAERTGGSVSTLTIQRTQQEDSAVYLCASSLSTNQPQHFGDGTRLSIL.

The gene calls are TRBV4-2 and TRBJ2-3; no reliable D call. The CDR3 contains 15 residues. V dropped 0 bases and J dropped 6 bases, with 13 bases sitting between them. The V gene's germline CDR1 is LGHNA and CDR2 YNFKEQ. CDR3 sequence: CASSQDMIPSDTQYF. Written as DNA, the CDR3 is TGTGCCAGCAGCCAAGATATGATACCGTCGGATACGCAGTATTTT.

The gene calls are TRBV20-1 and TRBJ1-5; D is undetermined. The CDR3 runs 14 residues. The germline V gene encodes CDR1 DFQATT and CDR2 SNEGSKA (reference sequence). V was clipped by 2 bases and J by 2 bases, with 10 bases between them. CDR3 sequence reads: CSARPSGRNQPQHF. CDR3 in DNA: TGCAGTGCTAGACCAAGCGGCCGCAATCAGCCCCAGCATTTT.

V usage is TRBV25-1 and J usage is TRBJ2-1; 7 nucleotides line up with TRBD1. The CDR3 length is 13 residues. V dropped 4 bases and J dropped 7; count of bases not matched to a gene: 4. CDR1 is MGHDK and CDR2 is SYGVNS in the germline V gene. The CDR3 spells CASSVTGVNEQFF. The CDR3 coding sequence is TGTGCCAGCAGTGTCACAGGGGTGAATGAGCAGTTCTTC.

This clonotype was observed a handful of times. V and J are TRBV28 and TRBJ2-7; 8 bases fit TRBD2. CDR1 is MDHEN, CDR2 SYDVKM, per germline. The CDR3 runs 13 residues. Germline trimming cut 10 bases from V and 0 bases from J; bases unmatched to any gene: 5. The CDR3 loop reads CATIAGSSYEQYF. CDR3 coding DNA: TGTGCCACCATAGCGGGAAGCTCCTACGAGCAGTACTTC.

This clonotype was detected ten times or more. The chain is built from TRBV7-2 and TRBJ2-7; 10 nucleotides line up with TRBD1. The trim removed 4 bases at V and 5 bases at J, leaving 8 bases unmatched. The CDR3 consists of 15 residues. Germline V gene data show CDR1 as SGHTA and CDR2 as FQGNSA. CDR3 bases: TGTGCCAGCAGCTCCCGGACAGGGGGTAGGGACGAGCAGTACTTC. Its translation: CASSSRTGGRDEQYF.

This clonotype was picked up a small number of times. The J gene is TRBJ2-7, the V gene TRBV29-1; 7 bases are a match to TRBD2. With V trimmed by 8 bases and J by 3 bases, 13 bases remained unmatched. The germline gives CDR1 SQVTM, CDR2 ANQGSEA. This CDR3 spans 14 amino acids. The CDR3 DNA reads as TGCAGCACCAGGGAGGGGCCCGGCCTCTACGAGCAGTACTTC. Translated, it gives CSTREGPGLYEQYF.

This clonotype was counted only a few times. This chain uses TRBV6-5 with TRBJ2-2; no firm D call. This CDR3 has 14 residues. V was clipped by 2 bases and J by 3 bases, with 7 bases between them. CDR1 is MNHEY and CDR2 is SVGAGI in the germline V gene. CDR3 sequence: CASSYRVDTGELFF. As DNA, the CDR3 is TGTGCCAGCAGTTACCGGGTGGACACCGGGGAGCTGTTTTTT.

The chain recombines TRBV20-1 with TRBJ2-3; 7 bases agree with TRBD2. Germline trimming cut 3 bases from V and 6 bases from J; bases unmatched to any gene: 9. Germline assignment: CDR1 DFQATT and CDR2 SNEGSKA (reference sequence). The CDR3 extends over 14 amino acids. As DNA, the CDR3 is TGCAGTGCTAGGCCCGGGACTAACGGGGATACGCAGTATTTT. This sequence encodes CSARPGTNGDTQYF.

This clonotype was picked up a small number of times. The CDR3 sequence: CASSLGRWETGEQYF. CDR3 nucleotides: TGTGCCAGCAGCTTGGGGAGGTGGGAGACGGGCGAGCAGTACTTC. J is TRBJ2-7 and V is TRBV7-9; a possible D gene is TRBD2 (6 bases). This CDR3 contains 15 residues. Trimming removed 3 bases from V and 6 bases from J, with 18 bases in between. CDR1 SEHNR and CDR2 FQNEAQ come from the germline V gene (reference sequence).

This clonotype was detected many times. This chain links TRBV20-1 with TRBJ2-1; 8 nucleotides align to TRBD2. Germline CDR1 DFQATT, CDR2 SNEGSKA (reference sequence). CDR3 length equals 14 residues. Unmatched junction bases numbered 11, after V lost 4 bases and J lost 9 bases. CDR3 bases: TGCAGTGCTACTCCGGGACTAGGGGGGTTTGAGCAGTTCTTC. Protein: CSATPGLGGFEQFF.